What follows are 26 T cell receptor beta chains derived from one specimen sequenced in a study of cytomegalovirus exposure and HLA in healthy donors. A multiplex PCR was run with 60 Vbeta primers and 13 Jbeta primers. The protocol was immunoSEQ multiplex PCR, while the TCRdb copy is restricted to in-frame clones and leaves out a portion. Of over 100,000 clones listed, around 85% are singletons. Material for sequencing was PBMCs. The receptors were gathered from a man under 40 in good health and CMV-seronegative.

V is TRBV6-1 and J is TRBJ2-1; 7 nucleotides align to TRBD1. V shed 5 bases, J shed 4 bases, and the junction held 5 bases outside the gene matches. The CDR3 length is 14 residues. CDR1 and CDR2 (germline): MNHNS, SASEGT. CDR3 in amino acids: CASSIRDSYNEQFF. In nucleotides, the CDR3 is TGTGCCAGCAGTATCCGGGACAGTTACAATGAGCAGTTCTTC.

In its sample, this clone was seen once. The chain couples TRBV5-4 to TRBJ2-7; TRBD2 matches 7 bases. The V segment lost 1 base and the J segment 5 bases; nucleotides outside the gene matches: 6. CDR1 and CDR2 from the germline V gene are SGHNT and YYREEE (reference sequence). The length of the CDR3 is 14 residues. The CDR3 DNA sequence: TGTGCCAGCAGCTTGTGGGGGGGGATCGACGAGCAGTACTTC. Translating it yields CASSLWGGIDEQYF.

The rearrangement joins TRBV6-5 to TRBJ2-3; maybe TRBD2 (5 bases). The CDR3 sequence is 14 residues long. The germline gives CDR1 MNHEY, CDR2 SVGAGI. Trimming removed 10 bases from V and 1 base from J, with 15 bases in between. CDR3 in amino acids: CATRTGRGTDTQYF. The CDR3 DNA follows: TGTGCCACCAGGACGGGGAGAGGCACAGATACGCAGTATTTT.

This clone was recorded once. J is TRBJ2-1 and V is TRBV27, with 7 nucleotides matching TRBD2. Germline CDR1 reads MNHEY; CDR2 reads SMNVEV (reference sequence). After removal of 5 bases from V and 6 bases from J, the junction contained 19 bases not matched to a gene. This CDR3 comprises 18 residues. The CDR3 sequence: CASSPLWSGVTSGNEQFF. The CDR3 DNA sequence: TGTGCCAGCAGTCCCCTATGGAGCGGGGTAACCTCTGGCAATGAGCAGTTCTTC.

The chain links TRBV28 to TRBJ2-4, with TRBD1 matching over 10 bases. Trimming removed 6 bases from V and 11 bases from J; junction bases left unmatched: 1. CDR3 length: 11 residues. The germline V gene encodes CDR1 MDHEN and CDR2 SYDVKM. The CDR3 is CASSGQGVQYF. CDR3 coding DNA: TGTGCCAGCAGCGGACAGGGGGTTCAGTACTTC.

The CDR3: CAWSVSVLSNQPQHF. The CDR3, as DNA: TGTGCCTGGAGTGTATCGGTTCTGAGCAATCAGCCCCAGCATTTT. J is TRBJ1-5 and V is TRBV30; D gene uncertain. CDR1 is GTSNPN, CDR2 SVGIG, per germline (reference sequence). V lost 0 bases and J 1 base, leaving 10 bases between the germline ends. The CDR3 length is 15 residues.

This clone was observed once. The rearrangement joins TRBV6-1 to TRBJ1-1; maybe TRBD1 (5 bases). V was pared by 8 bases and J by 5 bases, with 21 bases between. The CDR3 has 15 residues. Germline V lookup: CDR1 MNHNS, CDR2 SASEGT. The CDR3 DNA reads as TGTGCCAGCTCGATAGCCTTATCCCGGGGGACTGAAGCTTTCTTT. This codes for CASSIALSRGTEAFF.

The V call is TRBV7-8, the J call TRBJ2-5; 9 bases line up with TRBD1. Germline trimming cut 3 bases from V and 4 bases from J; bases unmatched to any gene: 12. Germline V CDR1 and CDR2: SGHVS, FQNEAQ. The CDR3 has 17 amino acids. CDR3: CASSFISGGQGGETQYF. The DNA of the CDR3 is TGTGCCAGCAGCTTTATCTCCGGGGGACAGGGAGGAGAGACCCAGTACTTC.

The chain links TRBV9 to TRBJ1-4; 7 nucleotides align to TRBD1. The CDR3 is 14 amino acids. Trimming removed 1 base from V and 4 bases from J; junction bases left unmatched: 1. The germline V gene encodes CDR1 SGDLS and CDR2 YYNGEE. The CDR3 protein is CASSVQGGNEKLFF. The CDR3 DNA reads as TGTGCCAGCAGCGTACAGGGGGGTAATGAAAAACTGTTTTTT.

The rearrangement joins TRBV6-1 to TRBJ2-7; 10 bases map to TRBD1. This CDR3 comprises 15 residues. Looked up from germline, CDR1 is MNHNS and CDR2 is SASEGT. The trim removed 1 base at V and 7 bases at J, leaving 7 bases unmatched. The CDR3 sequence: CASSEGQGATEEQYF. The CDR3 DNA reads as TGTGCCAGCAGTGAAGGACAGGGGGCGACGGAAGAGCAGTACTTC.

This chain connects TRBV7-9 to TRBJ1-1; D possibly corresponds to TRBD1 (5 bases). Germline-derived CDR1 and CDR2 are SEHNR and FQNEAQ (reference sequence). The CDR3 totals 14 residues. With 5 bases removed from V and 8 bases from J, the gap between germline ends came to 18 bases. The CDR3: CASSDRTSGEEAFF. The CDR3 DNA reads TGTGCCAGCAGCGATAGGACGTCGGGGGAGGAAGCTTTCTTT.

The V gene is TRBV15, the J gene TRBJ2-7; 7 nucleotides match TRBD1. J was trimmed by 4 bases and V by 4 bases; bases with no gene match: 13. Per the germline V gene, CDR1 is LNHNV and CDR2 is YYDKDF (reference sequence). This CDR3 comprises 16 residues. The CDR3 nucleotides read TGTGCCACCAGCACAGGGTCGGTCAGGGGGTCGTACGAGCAGTACTTC. This sequence encodes CATSTGSVRGSYEQYF.

This rearrangement joins TRBV7-9 to TRBJ1-2; 7 nucleotides line up with TRBD1. V was pared by 4 bases and J by 2 bases, with 10 bases of the junction left unmatched. This CDR3 comprises 16 residues. Germline CDR1 SEHNR, CDR2 FQNEAQ (reference sequence). CDR3 bases: TGTGCCAGCAGCTCAGGGACAGCTGTGGACAACTATGGCTACACCTTC. Translated, it gives CASSSGTAVDNYGYTF.

This chain links TRBV7-6 with TRBJ1-3; 7 bases align to TRBD1. V lost 5 bases to trimming and J lost 0 bases; unmatched junction nucleotides: 19. Looked up from germline, CDR1 is SGHVS and CDR2 is FNYEAQ. The CDR3 runs to 20 residues. The CDR3 nucleotides are TGTGCCAGCAGCATCGACCGGGACAGACCTATACCCCACTCTGGAAACACCATATATTTT. Its translation: CASSIDRDRPIPHSGNTIYF.

This clone was detected a few times. V is TRBV6-1 and J is TRBJ1-2; 9 positions agree with TRBD1. The CDR3 is 15 amino acids. Germline CDR1 MNHNS, CDR2 SASEGT. V was pared by 2 bases and J by 5 bases, with 6 bases of the junction left unmatched. DNA for the CDR3: TGTGCCAGCAGTGAAAACAGGGGGCGAGGGTATGGCTACACCTTC. Protein sequence: CASSENRGRGYGYTF.

The CDR3 DNA reads TGCGCCAGCAGCCATGTGCTAGGCCGACGGGGGGAATGGGGAGCTTTCTTT. Residues: CASSHVLGRRGEWGAFF. V gene TRBV4-1 combines with J gene TRBJ1-1; D may be TRBD1 (5 bases). CDR3 length equals 17 residues. Between the trimmed V and J ends, which lost 3 bases and 10 bases, there was a span of 27 bases. Germline CDR1 and CDR2: MGHRA and YSYEKL.

The V and J genes are TRBV7-9 and TRBJ2-1; possibly TRBD1 for D (6 bases). CDR1 is SEHNR and CDR2 is FQNEAQ in the germline V gene (reference sequence). The CDR3 has 16 residues. V lost 1 base, J lost 11 bases, and 21 bases lay in between. The CDR3 bases are TGTGCCAGCAGCTTAGTCGCTAACTTGGGGACACATAAGCAGTTCTTC. This sequence encodes CASSLVANLGTHKQFF.

Concerning this clone: A junction boundary mismatches the germline segment, possibly from a read error. This sequence joins TRBV6-6 and TRBJ1-2, with no clear D. Germline CDR1 is MNHNY and CDR2 is SVGAGI (reference sequence). CDR3 length equals 14 residues. The CDR3 region has the DNA TGTGCCAGTCGAGTCAGCGAAACCAACTATGACTACACCTTC. It translates to CASRVSETNYDYTF.

The rearrangement joins TRBV28 to TRBJ2-2; 8 bases align to TRBD1. The V gene end was trimmed by 2 bases and the J gene end by 6 bases; junction bases not matched to a gene: 2. The CDR3 runs 14 residues. Germline CDR1 and CDR2: MDHEN and SYDVKM. Here the CDR3 DNA reads TGTGCCAGCAGTTTACCACAGGGGGCCGGGGAGCTGTTTTTT. It codes for CASSLPQGAGELFF.

The rearrangement joins TRBV5-4 to TRBJ1-2; the D gene is possibly TRBD1 (5 bases). The ends were cut back, 3 bases at V and 3 bases at J, with 12 bases in the middle. Germline CDR1 and CDR2: SGHNT and YYREEE (reference sequence). The CDR3 totals 14 residues. The CDR3 DNA reads as TGTGCCAGCAGCTCGCCGGGGGGAGACTATGGCTACACCTTC. This codes for CASSSPGGDYGYTF.

This chain joins TRBV9 and TRBJ1-2; the D is unclear. Trimming shortened V by 0 bases and J by 1 base, and 7 bases separated the two germline ends. CDR3 length equals 14 residues. The germline V gene encodes CDR1 SGDLS and CDR2 YYNGEE. The CDR3 sequence is CASSVGRLNYGYTF. The DNA for the CDR3 is TGTGCCAGCAGCGTAGGCAGACTTAACTATGGCTACACCTTC.

The chain recombines TRBV10-1 with TRBJ2-3; TRBD2 matches 11 bases. V shed 6 bases and J 2 bases; nucleotides not matched to a gene: 19. The germline gives CDR1 WNHNN, CDR2 SYGVQD (reference sequence). The CDR3 is 20 residues long. CDR3 sequence: CASSRDATFSGGESTDTQYF. CDR3 nucleotides: TGCGCCAGCAGCCGAGACGCCACTTTTAGCGGGGGGGAATCCACAGATACGCAGTATTTT.

The genes are TRBV11-3 and TRBJ2-7; D gene uncertain. Per the germline V gene, CDR1 is SGHNT and CDR2 is YENEEA. The CDR3 has 12 residues. Between the trimmed V and J ends, which lost 5 bases and 6 bases, there was a span of 11 bases. DNA for the CDR3: TGTGCCAGCAGCCGTGGCCCCCTCGAGCAGTACTTC. Amino acid sequence: CASSRGPLEQYF.

V is TRBV28 and J is TRBJ1-4, with TRBD1 identical over 9 bases. The CDR3 is 16 residues long. The germline gives CDR1 MDHEN, CDR2 SYDVKM. J was trimmed by 3 bases and V by 5 bases; bases with no gene match: 7. CDR3 sequence: CASSPRTGDPNEKLFF. Here the CDR3 DNA reads TGTGCCAGCAGTCCCCGGACAGGGGATCCTAATGAAAAACTGTTTTTT.

V gene TRBV7-2 combines with J gene TRBJ2-3, with D possibly TRBD1 on 5 matching bases. Germline loops: CDR1 SGHTA, CDR2 FQGNSA. The CDR3 is 14 amino acids. The germline V and J ends were trimmed by 3 bases and 0 bases, with 7 bases remaining between them. CDR3 protein: CASSLGHSTDTQYF. The CDR3 DNA reads as TGTGCCAGCAGCTTGGGGCATAGCACAGATACGCAGTATTTT. The full variable domain, its missing parts supplied by reference TRBV7-2 and TRBJ2-3, is GAGVSQSPSNKVTEKGKDVELRCDPISGHTALYWYRQSLGQGLEFLIYFQGNSAPDKSGLPSDRFSAERTGGSVSTLTIQRTQQEDSAVYLCASSLGHSTDTQYFGPGTRLTVL.

This clone was detected only once. The chain uses TRBV11-2 and TRBJ2-3; 7 bases fit TRBD2. This CDR3 contains 16 residues. Germline CDR1 reads SGHAT; CDR2 reads FQNNGV. J lost 6 bases, V lost 6 bases, and 15 bases had no gene match. CDR3 sequence reads: CASRRLEWGGLDTQYF. The CDR3 DNA follows: TGTGCCAGCAGACGACTGGAGTGGGGGGGTTTGGATACGCAGTATTTT.